The clone carrying this TCR beta chain was detected only a few times. As yet, its antigen is unknown. A sample-barcoded 5' primer and a J-beta primer mix were used in a second PCR of about 7 to 12 cycles. Every cDNA molecule carried a tag from a template-switch adaptor bearing 12 random nucleotides. TCRdb reanalysed the 5' RACE reads using MiXCR and keeps one entry per CDR3 protein. The table has 1.5 million to 2 million distinct CDR3 sequences, roughly 30% seen once. V was clipped by 6 bases and J by 10 bases; unmatched bases: 10. This CDR3 has 13 residues. Donors were systemically healthy Caucasian individuals from Russia aged roughly 6 to 95 years. These data belong to a study of blood T cells in healthy people across ages. About the study: Template switching retrieved approximately one barcoded beta molecule for each two T cells. Notes on the study in general: Strong correlation linked observed beta diversity and percent naive T cells.

Sequenced material: blood. This clonotype originated in a woman younger than 45 in good health. The chain carries TRBV12-3 or TRBV12-4 and TRBJ1-2; 8 bases align to TRBD1. CDR3 region: CASRKRTGRDYTF. The CDR3 DNA sequence: TGTGCCAGCAGAAAGCGGACAGGGAGAGACTACACCTTC.